This TCR beta chain was recovered during a study of T cell responses to AZD1222 COVID-19 vaccine. The data were produced by immunoSEQ multiplex PCR, yet TCRdb's version contains in-frame clones alone and is incomplete. The table shows about 60,000 clones, with 70% to 85% occurring only once. The CDR3 runs to 14 residues. Trimming took off 5 bases at V and 1 base at J, with 9 bases between the two ends. Germline-derived CDR1 and CDR2 are LGHNA and YNFKEQ. Study-level points and caveats: White British ancestry dominated among donors, who included more females, and clonal diversity was possibly underestimated. Spike as a whole was targeted by vaccine-associated CD4 TCRs, dominant at 160-218 and 743-854. Repertoire sampling was restricted to post-peak T cell response timepoints. Reportedly, nearly half of unique spike TCRs recognized epitopes outside B.1.351/B.1.1.7 mutations.

Concerning this clone: Its specificity is unknown.

The chain carries TRBV4-2 and TRBJ2-1, with D possibly TRBD2 on 5 matching bases. The sequencing used peripheral blood, collected on day 0 of AZD1222 vaccination. The sequence was obtained from an adult in good health. The CDR3: CASSVRVSYNEQFF. In DNA form, the CDR3 reads TGTGCCAGCAGCGTGAGGGTTTCCTACAATGAGCAGTTCTTC.